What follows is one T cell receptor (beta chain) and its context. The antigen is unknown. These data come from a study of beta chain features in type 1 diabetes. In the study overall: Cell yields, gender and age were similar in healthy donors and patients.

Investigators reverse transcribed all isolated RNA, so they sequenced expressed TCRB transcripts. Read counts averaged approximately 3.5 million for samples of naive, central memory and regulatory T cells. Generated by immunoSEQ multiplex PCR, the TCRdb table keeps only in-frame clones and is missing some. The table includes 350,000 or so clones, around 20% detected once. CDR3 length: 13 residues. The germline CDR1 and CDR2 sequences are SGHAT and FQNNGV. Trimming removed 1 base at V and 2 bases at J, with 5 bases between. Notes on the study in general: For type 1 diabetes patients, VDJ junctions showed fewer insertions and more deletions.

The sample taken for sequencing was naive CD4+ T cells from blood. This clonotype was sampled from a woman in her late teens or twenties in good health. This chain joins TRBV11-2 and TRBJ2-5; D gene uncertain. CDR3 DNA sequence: TGTGCCAGCAGCTTAGGGAGACAAGAGACCCAGTACTTC. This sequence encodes CASSLGRQETQYF.